These 27 T cell receptor beta chains were sequenced from one sample in a study of blood T cell repertoires in COVID-19. Repertoires were generated with immunoSEQ multiplex PCR, while TCRdb's copy carries only in-frame clones and drops some. Of some 150,000 clones listed, 75% to 90% are singletons. The sequencing input was peripheral blood. These receptors were collected from a woman between 65 and 79 years old with acute or convalescent COVID-19.

The V and J genes are TRBV5-1 and TRBJ2-2; TRBD1 agrees at 8 bases. The germline V gene encodes CDR1 SGHRS and CDR2 YFSETQ. The CDR3 has 15 residues. Unmatched junction bases numbered 8, after V lost 4 bases and J lost 6 bases. The CDR3 protein is CASSPGQAVSGELFF. DNA of the CDR3: TGCGCCAGCAGCCCGGGACAGGCAGTTTCCGGGGAGCTGTTTTTT.

The CDR3 DNA sequence: TGTGCCAGCAGTCCCCGTCTCCCGACAGATACGCAGTATTTT. Protein sequence: CASSPRLPTDTQYF. This rearrangement joins TRBV27 to TRBJ2-3; the D is unclear. CDR1 MNHEY and CDR2 SMNVEV come from the germline V gene (reference sequence). The CDR3 loop spans 14 amino acids. The V end lost 5 bases, the J end lost 3 bases, and 12 bases lay between the germline ends.

Concerning this clone itself: The same CDR3 also results from other DNA sequences found in this sample. The chain is built from TRBV13 and TRBJ1-1; TRBD1 is a possible D gene (5 bases). Trimming cost V 0 bases and J 2 bases, with 10 bases left between them. Germline V gene sequence: CDR1 PRHDT, CDR2 FYEKMQ (reference sequence). This CDR3 is built from 15 residues. CDR3 protein: CASSLGGTVNTEAFF. The CDR3 DNA sequence: TGTGCCAGCAGCTTAGGAGGGACTGTTAACACTGAAGCTTTCTTT.

The J gene is TRBJ2-2, the V gene TRBV6-5; 7 bases are a match to TRBD2. The CDR3 runs to 16 residues. From germline, CDR1 is MNHEY and CDR2 SVGAGI. J gave up 1 base and V 4 bases, and 6 bases lay outside the gene matches. The CDR3 sequence: CASSSGLLLNTGELFF. The CDR3 DNA sequence: TGTGCCAGCAGTTCGGGACTACTCCTGAACACCGGGGAGCTGTTTTTT.

The table lists this clone with a count of one. V and J are TRBV20-1 and TRBJ1-2, with a possible D match to TRBD1 (6 bases). Germline loops: CDR1 DFQATT, CDR2 SNEGSKA (reference sequence). The CDR3 is 14 amino acids. Trimming took off 3 bases at V and 4 bases at J, with 15 bases between the two ends. The CDR3 loop reads CSASLRGPPYGYTF. The CDR3 DNA follows: TGCAGTGCTAGTCTCAGGGGCCCGCCCTATGGCTACACCTTC.

This sequence joins TRBV4-2 and TRBJ1-2, with D possibly matching TRBD1 (5 bases). V was cut by 0 bases and J by 8 bases, with 10 bases left in between. This CDR3 has 13 residues. Germline V gene lookup returns CDR1 LGHNA and CDR2 YNFKEQ. DNA for the CDR3: TGTGCCAGCAGCCAAGATGGCAGGGTGGGCTACACCTTC. Amino acids: CASSQDGRVGYTF.

This clone has only one observation. V and J are TRBV6-5 and TRBJ2-5, with 12 positions matching TRBD2. CDR3 length: 14 residues. V was pared by 6 bases and J by 5 bases, with 4 bases of the junction left unmatched. Germline V gives CDR1 MNHEY, CDR2 SVGAGI. CDR3 loop: CASSLAGGRETQYF. DNA of the CDR3: TGTGCCAGCAGCCTAGCGGGGGGGCGCGAGACCCAGTACTTC.

This chain uses TRBV15 with TRBJ2-5, with TRBD1 as a possible D gene (5 bases). Trimming shortened V by 7 bases and J by 4 bases, and 19 bases separated the two germline ends. Germline V gives CDR1 LNHNV, CDR2 YYDKDF (reference sequence). This CDR3 region has 15 residues. CDR3: CATKSGQGFGETQYF. CDR3 DNA: TGTGCCACCAAATCTGGGCAGGGCTTCGGAGAGACCCAGTACTTC.

V and J are TRBV6-2 or TRBV6-3 and TRBJ1-5; D call uncertain. The CDR3 runs 15 residues. V lost 6 bases and J lost 2, with 14 bases in between. CDR1 MNHEY and CDR2 SVGEGT come from the germline V gene. CDR3 coding DNA: TGTGCCAGCAGCCTCCCTGCGGCCGGCAATCAGCCCCAGCATTTT. Translated, it gives CASSLPAAGNQPQHF.

The count of this clone is one. The chain is built from TRBV19 and TRBJ2-3; 9 positions match TRBD1. This CDR3 region has 17 residues. Trimming cost V 8 bases and J 4 bases; bases outside gene matches: 16. Germline V gives CDR1 LNHDA, CDR2 SQIVND (reference sequence). This chain's CDR3 is CASDKQGAVKFSDTQYF. The CDR3 nucleotides are TGTGCCAGTGATAAACAGGGGGCAGTAAAATTCTCAGATACGCAGTATTTT.

The chain has TRBV7-8 and TRBJ1-5; D may be TRBD1 (5 bases). Looked up from germline, CDR1 is SGHVS and CDR2 is FQNEAQ. The V and J ends lost 5 bases and 0 bases respectively, with 20 bases between them. This CDR3 region has 18 residues. CDR3 in amino acids: CASSARQRTSISNQPQHF. CDR3 bases: TGTGCCAGCAGCGCCCGACAGAGAACCTCTATTAGCAATCAGCCCCAGCATTTT.

This chain joins TRBV19 and TRBJ1-1; D is unresolved. Germline assignment: CDR1 LNHDA and CDR2 SQIVND (reference sequence). V lost 6 bases and J 3 bases, leaving 14 bases between the germline ends. The CDR3 contains 14 residues. The CDR3 loop reads CASSATRQHTEAFF. CDR3 bases: TGTGCCAGTAGCGCCACCAGGCAGCACACTGAAGCTTTCTTT.

This clone appeared a single time. The chain employs TRBV18 and TRBJ2-7, with D possibly matching TRBD2 (5 bases). The CDR3 is 14 amino acids. With 3 bases removed from V and 3 bases from J, the gap between germline ends came to 12 bases. The germline V gene has CDR1 KGHSH and CDR2 LQKENI. The CDR3 here is CASSPTGFDYEQYF. In nucleotides, the CDR3 is TGTGCCAGCTCACCTACGGGATTCGACTACGAGCAGTACTTC.

The chain employs TRBV4-3 and TRBJ1-4, with 10 bases fitting TRBD1. This CDR3 spans 16 amino acids. The germline V gene has CDR1 LGHNA and CDR2 YSLEER. The J segment lost 5 bases and the V segment lost 5 bases, leaving 8 bases of the junction unmatched. DNA for the CDR3: TGCGCCAGCAGCTTCCGTCCGGGACAGGGGAATGAAAAACTGTTTTTT. Translation: CASSFRPGQGNEKLFF.

This rearrangement joins TRBV12-3 or TRBV12-4 to TRBJ1-5, with TRBD1 matching over 9 bases. Germline trimming cut 5 bases from V and 9 bases from J; bases unmatched to any gene: 5. The CDR3 consists of 13 residues. For the CDR3, the DNA is TGTGCCAGCAGTCAGGGACAGGGCAGGCCCCAGCATTTT. It is translated as CASSQGQGRPQHF.

The rearrangement joins TRBV25-1 to TRBJ1-5; TRBD1 might be the D (6 bases). The CDR3 covers 14 residues. The germline CDR1 and CDR2 sequences are MGHDK and SYGVNS. Trimming took off 2 bases at V and 3 bases at J, with 8 bases between the two ends. The CDR3 sequence: CASSETGFNQPQHF. The CDR3 region has the DNA TGTGCCAGCAGTGAAACAGGGTTCAATCAGCCCCAGCATTTT.

V and J are TRBV19 and TRBJ1-5; D may be TRBD1 (5 bases). Trimming removed 7 bases at V and 3 bases at J, with 7 bases between. The CDR3 totals 12 residues. Germline V gene lookup returns CDR1 LNHDA and CDR2 SQIVND (reference sequence). CDR3 nucleotides: TGTGCCAGTATGGACAACAATCAGCCCCAGCATTTT. Its translation is CASMDNNQPQHF. Full variable domain (missing parts from reference TRBV19 and TRBJ1-5): DGGITQSPKYLFRKEGQNVTLSCEQNLNHDAMYWYRQDPGQGLRLIYYSQIVNDFQKGDIAEGYSVSREKKESFPLTVTSAQKNPTAFYLCASMDNNQPQHFGDGTRLSIL.

The chain is built from TRBV10-3 and TRBJ2-3; TRBD1 matches at 10 bases. After removal of 9 bases from V and 3 bases from J, the junction contained 12 bases not matched to a gene. The length of the CDR3 is 16 residues. Germline V lookup: CDR1 ENHRY, CDR2 SYGVKD. CDR3 DNA: TGTGCCATAAACGCCGGGACAGGGGTTATGACAGATACGCAGTATTTT. This codes for CAINAGTGVMTDTQYF.

The chain combines TRBV16 with TRBJ1-2; maybe TRBD1 (6 bases). Deletions cut 0 bases from V and 5 bases from J, with 16 bases between. The CDR3 is made up of 16 amino acids. Looked up from germline, CDR1 is KGHSY and CDR2 is FQNENV. CDR3 residues: CASSQSGGEASYGYTF. CDR3 bases: TGTGCCAGCAGCCAATCTGGGGGCGAGGCCAGTTATGGCTACACCTTC.

The CDR3 DNA reads as TGTGCCAGCAGCCCCCGGGAGGCGAACACCGGGGAGCTGTTTTTT. As protein: CASSPREANTGELFF. The gene calls are TRBV7-8 and TRBJ2-2; 7 bases match TRBD2. The J segment lost 0 bases and the V segment lost 5 bases, leaving 3 bases of the junction unmatched. This CDR3 is 15 amino acids long. The germline gives CDR1 SGHVS, CDR2 FQNEAQ.

This chain connects TRBV4-3 to TRBJ2-2; TRBD2 is a possible D gene (7 bases). In germline, CDR1 is LGHNA, CDR2 YSLEER. V gave up 4 bases and J gave up 3 bases, with 18 bases separating them. The CDR3 spans 17 residues. CDR3 coding DNA: TGCGCCAGCAGCCCCGAGTGGGGGGGCGCGGACACCGGGGAGCTGTTTTTT. Encoded protein: CASSPEWGGADTGELFF.

The chain uses TRBV28 and TRBJ2-5; 10 nucleotides align to TRBD2. Per germline, CDR1 MDHEN and CDR2 SYDVKM. The CDR3 length is 14 residues. With V trimmed by 3 bases and J by 5 bases, 3 bases remained unmatched. The CDR3: CASSFLAGEETQYF. CDR3 nucleotides: TGTGCCAGCAGTTTCCTAGCGGGGGAGGAGACCCAGTACTTC. The complete variable domain, with remaining parts taken from reference TRBV28 and TRBJ2-5, reads DVKVTQSSRYLVKRTGEKVFLECVQDMDHENMFWYRQDPGLGLRLIYFSYDVKMKEKGDIPEGYSVSREKKERFSLILESASTNQTSMYLCASSFLAGEETQYFGPGTRLLVL.

The rearrangement joins TRBV5-6 to TRBJ1-1; 8 bases line up with TRBD1. From germline, CDR1 is SGHDT and CDR2 YYEEEE. V lost 8 bases, J lost 8 bases, and 11 bases stayed unmatched. The CDR3 is 13 residues long. CDR3 nucleotides: TGTGCCAGTAGAATACAGGGGGAACTCGAAGCTTTCTTT. The encoded protein is CASRIQGELEAFF. The whole variable domain, filled in from reference TRBV5-6 and TRBJ1-1, reads DAGVTQSPTHLIKTRGQQVTLRCSPKSGHDTVSWYQQALGQGPQFIFQYYEEEERQRGNFPDRFSGHQFPNYSSELNVNALLLGDSALYLCASRIQGELEAFFGQGTRLTVV.

This sequence joins TRBV7-2 and TRBJ1-2; 8 nucleotides match TRBD1. The CDR3 length is 15 residues. Germline loops: CDR1 SGHTA, CDR2 FQGNSA. The ends lost 0 bases at V and 7 bases at J; junction bases unmatched: 7. The CDR3 DNA reads TGTGCCAGCAGCTTAGCGGGTCAGGGGGCATCTGGCTACACCTTC. This sequence encodes CASSLAGQGASGYTF. Using reference TRBV7-2 and TRBJ1-2 for the parts outside the CDR3, the full variable domain is GAGVSQSPSNKVTEKGKDVELRCDPISGHTALYWYRQSLGQGLEFLIYFQGNSAPDKSGLPSDRFSAERTGGSVSTLTIQRTQQEDSAVYLCASSLAGQGASGYTFGSGTRLTVV.

This clone was detected once. This chain links TRBV19 with TRBJ1-1; the D gene is possibly TRBD1 (5 bases). The CDR3 has 14 amino acids. The germline V gene has CDR1 LNHDA and CDR2 SQIVND (reference sequence). The V gene lost 1 base and the J gene lost 4 bases, with 10 bases spanning the gap. The CDR3 reads CASSIAVQGTEAFF. The CDR3 bases are TGTGCCAGTAGTATAGCGGTTCAGGGCACTGAAGCTTTCTTT.

The rearrangement uses TRBV7-9 and TRBJ1-3; D is perhaps TRBD1 (5 bases). Between the trimmed V and J ends, which lost 1 base and 2 bases, there was a span of 9 bases. This CDR3 is 15 amino acids long. Germline loops: CDR1 SEHNR, CDR2 FQNEAQ (reference sequence). The CDR3 DNA is TGTGCCAGCAGCTTAGTGACAGCGACTGGAAACACCATATATTTT. Protein product: CASSLVTATGNTIYF.

The rearrangement uses TRBV7-2 and TRBJ2-1; a weak D match, TRBD2 (6 bases). CDR1 SGHTA and CDR2 FQGNSA come from the germline V gene. The CDR3 spans 15 residues. Trimming shortened V by 2 bases and J by 6 bases, and 14 bases separated the two germline ends. CDR3 loop: CASSLMPGRLNEQFF. The CDR3 nucleotides read TGTGCCAGCAGCTTAATGCCAGGGAGGCTCAATGAGCAGTTCTTC.